This passage covers 12 T cell receptor beta chains from one sample sequenced in a study of T cells in Graves' hyperthyroidism and ophthalmopathy (dated by TCRdb to between 2018 and 2020). Receptors were amplified or captured by multiplex PCR. Sequencing instrument: Illumina HiSeq 2000. The TCR beta CDR3 regions were amplified from RNA transcripts. For the first round of RT-PCR on the TCR CDR3, the HTBI primer set was used together with the Qiagen OneStep RT-PCR kit. In-frame beta chains were kept once TCRdb had trimmed the public reads at Q25 with fastp and called clones with MiXCR. Under each unique CDR3 protein, matching rows form one entry showing the most common genes and DNA. The sample data list hundreds of thousands of distinct CDR3 sequences, and 18% of these were observed just once. Of the sample, around 15% falls within the top ten clones. Sequencing was performed on blood. The receptors originated from a woman aged 45-65 years with Graves' hyperthyroidism that later progressed to Graves' ophthalmopathy.

This clonotype has ten or more counts. The CDR3 spells CASKGGTDTQYF. The CDR3 coding sequence is TGTGCCAGCAAGGGGGGAACAGATACGCAGTATTTT. The V and J genes are TRBV2 and TRBJ2-3, with D perhaps matching TRBD1 or TRBD2 (6 bases each). The CDR3 extends over 12 amino acids. Germline V gene lookup returns CDR1 SNHLY and CDR2 FYNNEI. V lost 7 bases and J lost 3, with 8 bases in between.

There are a few counts of this clonotype. Written as DNA, the CDR3 is TGTGCCAGCAGAAATGACCCCTGGAACACTGAAGCTTTCTTT. This gives the protein CASRNDPWNTEAFF. The V gene is TRBV5-4, the J gene TRBJ1-1; D not certain. Germline assignment: CDR1 SGHNT and CDR2 YYREEE (reference sequence). The V end lost 5 bases, the J end lost 1 base, and 12 bases lay between the germline ends. This CDR3 spans 14 amino acids.

On this clonotype itself: A read error may be the cause here, since a much bigger clone is one base away. This rearrangement joins TRBV12-3 or TRBV12-4 to TRBJ1-2; 7 bases match TRBD1. The CDR3 contains 11 residues. The V gene end was trimmed by 4 bases and the J gene end by 7 bases; junction bases not matched to a gene: 0. CDR3 region: CASSYRGGYTF. CDR3 nucleotide sequence: TGTGCCAGCAGTTACAGGGGTGGCTACACCTTC.

This clonotype was seen a handful of times. CDR3 loop: CASRASGGAHEEQFF. The CDR3 region has the DNA TGTGCCAGCAGGGCTAGCGGGGGGGCCCATGAAGAGCAGTTCTTC. The J gene is TRBJ2-1, the V gene TRBV6-2 or TRBV6-3, with 12 bases that match TRBD2. Germline lookup yields CDR1 MNHEY and CDR2 SVGEGT. The V segment lost 6 bases and the J segment 10 bases; nucleotides outside the gene matches: 10. The CDR3 extends over 15 amino acids.

This clonotype was picked up many times. J is TRBJ1-1 and V is TRBV11-2; 8 bases align to TRBD1. V lost 6 bases to trimming and J lost 3 bases; unmatched junction nucleotides: 3. The CDR3 sequence is 13 residues long. The germline gives CDR1 SGHAT, CDR2 FQNNGV. CDR3 DNA: TGTGCCAGCAGTTTGGACAGGGACACTGAAGCTTTCTTT. The encoded protein is CASSLDRDTEAFF.

This clonotype showed up many times. The chain links TRBV7-8 to TRBJ1-2; D remains unclear. The germline V gene has CDR1 SGHVS and CDR2 FQNEAQ. The CDR3 consists of 16 residues. Trimming shortened V by 1 base and J by 0 bases, and 12 bases separated the two germline ends. The CDR3 here is CASSLGRFSANYGYTF. The DNA for the CDR3 is TGTGCCAGCAGCTTAGGGCGTTTCTCAGCTAACTATGGCTACACCTTC.

This clonotype has a handful of counts. The chain joins TRBV30 to TRBJ2-2; D might be TRBD1 (5 bases). The germline V gene encodes CDR1 GTSNPN and CDR2 SVGIG (reference sequence). There are 15 residues in the CDR3. With 7 bases removed from V and 4 bases from J, the gap between germline ends came to 19 bases. Written as DNA, the CDR3 is TGTGCCTCGCTATACGGACAACGTGGCACCGGGGAGCTGTTTTTT. Amino acids: CASLYGQRGTGELFF.

Worth noting for this clonotype: Given a much more abundant clone one base away, this may be a read error. This chain links TRBV3-1 with TRBJ1-2; D not resolved. The CDR3 is 13 amino acids. Germline CDR1 and CDR2: LGHDT and YNNKEL (reference sequence). The CDR3: CASNQGPNYGYTF. CDR3 nucleotides: TGTGCCAGCAACCAAGGACCCAACTATGGCTACACCTTC.

This clonotype was counted many times. The chain has TRBV2 and TRBJ2-7, with D unclear. Trimming removed 3 bases from V and 0 bases from J, with 6 bases in between. The CDR3 consists of 13 residues. Germline V gives CDR1 SNHLY, CDR2 FYNNEI. The CDR3 loop reads CASSENSSYEQYF. The CDR3 coding sequence is TGTGCCAGCAGTGAGAACAGCTCCTACGAGCAGTACTTC. Full variable domain (rest looked up from reference TRBV2 and TRBJ2-7): EPEVTQTPSHQVTQMGQEVILRCVPISNHLYFYWYRQILGQKVEFLVSFYNNEISEKSEIFDDQFSVERPDGSNFTLKIRSTKLEDSAMYFCASSENSSYEQYFGPGTRLTVT.

This clonotype was detected many times. The CDR3 DNA reads as TGTGCCTGGAGTCCTCAGGGGGGGAACATTCAGTACTTC. It specifies CAWSPQGGNIQYF. The chain recombines TRBV30 with TRBJ2-4; D tentatively fits TRBD1 or TRBD2 (7 bases each). The CDR3 runs to 13 residues. Germline CDR1 reads GTSNPN; CDR2 reads SVGIG (reference sequence). The ends were cut back, 2 bases at V and 7 bases at J, with 12 bases in the middle.

The chain uses TRBV5-4 and TRBJ2-1, with TRBD1 matching 7 bases. CDR1 SGHNT and CDR2 YYREEE come from the germline V gene (reference sequence). The CDR3 runs to 15 residues. Losses at the gene ends were 4 bases for V and 2 bases for J; bases not matched to a gene: 6. The CDR3 protein is CASSLEGAAYNEQFF. In nucleotides, the CDR3 is TGTGCCAGCAGCCTCGAGGGGGCCGCCTACAATGAGCAGTTCTTC.

This clonotype was detected only a few times. The CDR3 bases are TGTGCCAGCAGGACTGGGAGGACAGGGAACACCGGGGAGCTGTTTTTT. This translates into CASRTGRTGNTGELFF. The V and J genes are TRBV3-1 and TRBJ2-2; D is possibly TRBD1 (7 bases). Germline loops: CDR1 LGHDT, CDR2 YNNKEL (reference sequence). V was pared by 6 bases and J by 1 base, with 15 bases between. This CDR3 is built from 16 residues.